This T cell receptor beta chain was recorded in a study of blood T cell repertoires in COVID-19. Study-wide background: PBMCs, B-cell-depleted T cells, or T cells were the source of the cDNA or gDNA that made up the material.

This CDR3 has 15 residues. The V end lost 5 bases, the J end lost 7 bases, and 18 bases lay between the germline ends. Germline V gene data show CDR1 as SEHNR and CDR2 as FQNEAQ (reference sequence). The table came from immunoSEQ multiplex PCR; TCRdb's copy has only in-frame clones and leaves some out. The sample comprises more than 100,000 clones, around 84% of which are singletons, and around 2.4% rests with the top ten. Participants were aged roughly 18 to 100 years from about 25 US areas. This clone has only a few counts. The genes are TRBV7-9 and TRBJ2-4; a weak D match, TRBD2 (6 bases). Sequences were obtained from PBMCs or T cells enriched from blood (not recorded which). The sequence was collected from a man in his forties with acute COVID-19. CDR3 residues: CASSLRGPGGNIQYF. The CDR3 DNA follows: TGTGCCAGCAGCCTGCGGGGCCCAGGAGGCAACATTCAGTACTTC. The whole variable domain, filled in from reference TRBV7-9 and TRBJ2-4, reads DTGVSQNPRHKITKRGQNVTFRCDPISEHNRLYWYRQTLGQGPEFLTYFQNEAQLEKSRLLSDRFSAERPKGSFSTLEIQRTEQGDSAMYLCASSLRGPGGNIQYFGAGTRLSVL.